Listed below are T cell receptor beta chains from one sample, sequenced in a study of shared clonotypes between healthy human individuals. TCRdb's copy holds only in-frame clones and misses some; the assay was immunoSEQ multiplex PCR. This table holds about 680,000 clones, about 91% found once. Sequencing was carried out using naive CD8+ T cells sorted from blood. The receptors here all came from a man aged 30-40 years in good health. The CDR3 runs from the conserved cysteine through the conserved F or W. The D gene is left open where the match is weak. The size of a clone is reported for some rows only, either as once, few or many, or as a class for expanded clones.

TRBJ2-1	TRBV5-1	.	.	TGCGCCAGCAGCTTGTTAGACGGCCGGGGGGAGCAGTTCTTC	CASSLLDGRGEQFF
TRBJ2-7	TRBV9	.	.	TGTGCCAGCAGCGTAGCCGAGGGTAACTACGAGCAGTACTTC	CASSVAEGNYEQYF
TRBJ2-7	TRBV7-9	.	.	TGTGCCAGCAGCGTTAACAGGGATTCCTACGAGCAGTACTTC	CASSVNRDSYEQYF
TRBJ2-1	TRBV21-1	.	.	TGTGCCAGCAGCAAAGGTGGTGGGCCCTTGCTACAATACAATGAGCAGTTCTTC	CASSKGGGPLLQYNEQFF
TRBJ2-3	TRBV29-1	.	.	TGCAGCGTTGGGGTAGAAAGCGGCAGCACAGATACGCAGTATTTT	CSVGVESGSTDTQYF
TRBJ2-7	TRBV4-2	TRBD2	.	TGTGCCAGCAGCCAAACCTCGGGGGGGCACGGCGAGCAGTACTTC	CASSQTSGGHGEQYF
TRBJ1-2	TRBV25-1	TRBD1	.	TGTGCCAGCAGTGAATCGGGACAGGGTGGTTCGCATGGCTACACCTTC	CASSESGQGGSHGYTF
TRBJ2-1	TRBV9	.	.	TGTGCCAGCAGCGCGGAAAAGAGGGCGTCCTACAATGAGCAGTTCTTC	CASSAEKRASYNEQFF
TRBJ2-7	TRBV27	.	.	TGTGCCAGCAGCGTGGGAAGAGGCTCCTACGAGCAGTACTTC	CASSVGRGSYEQYF
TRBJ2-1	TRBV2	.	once	TGTGCCAGCAGCCAGACAGGCACGAGAGTCAATGAGCAGTTCTTC	CASSQTGTRVNEQFF
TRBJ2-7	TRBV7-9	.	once	TGTGCCAGCAGCTTATGGAGGGGGGGTAGATTCGAGCAGTACTTC	CASSLWRGGRFEQYF
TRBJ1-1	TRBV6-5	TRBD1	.	TGTGCCATAGGACACAGGGGTTTTGAAGCTTTCTTT	CAIGHRGFEAFF
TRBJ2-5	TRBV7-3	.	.	TGTGCCAGCAGCTTAAGCGTTTCCGAGACCCAGTACTTC	CASSLSVSETQYF
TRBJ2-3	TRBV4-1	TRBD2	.	TGCGCCAGCAGCCAAGAAGGGTGGCGGGAGGTTAGCACAGATACGCAGTATTTT	CASSQEGWREVSTDTQYF
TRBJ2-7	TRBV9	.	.	TGTGCCAGCAGCCCTCTGCGAGGAGATTTCTACGAGCAGTACTTC	CASSPLRGDFYEQYF
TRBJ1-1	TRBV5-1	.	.	TGCGCCAGCAGCTTGGTCGTGGCAGAGAACACTGAAGCTTTCTTT	CASSLVVAENTEAFF
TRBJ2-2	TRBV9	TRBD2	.	TGTGCCAGCAGCGCACCACACAAACTAGCGACGGCCGGGGAGCTGTTTTTT	CASSAPHKLATAGELFF
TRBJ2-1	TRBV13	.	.	TGTGCCAGCAGCTTAAGGTCGGGAGAACCGTTGGTCCATGAGCAGTTCTTC	CASSLRSGEPLVHEQFF
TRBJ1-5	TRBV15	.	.	TGTGCCACCAGCAGAGATAAGGGTTCGACTCAGCCCCAGCATTTT	CATSRDKGSTQPQHF
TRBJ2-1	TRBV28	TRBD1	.	TGTGCCAGCACCAAAGTTGGACAGGGGTCTGAGCAGTTCTTC	CASTKVGQGSEQFF
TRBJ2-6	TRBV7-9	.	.	TGTGCCAGCAGACCAGCCCTAAGAATCTCTGGGGCCAACGTCCTGACTTTC	CASRPALRISGANVLTF
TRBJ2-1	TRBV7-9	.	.	TGTGCCAGCAGCATACCACCCGAGGGACCCTACAATGAGCAGTTCTTC	CASSIPPEGPYNEQFF
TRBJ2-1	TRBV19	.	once	TGTGCCAGTAGTACCCAGGGATACAATGAGCAGTTCTTC	CASSTQGYNEQFF
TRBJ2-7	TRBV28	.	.	TGTGCCAGCTCCTCCCTAAGATGGGGCGCGAGCTACGAGCAGTACTTC	CASSSLRWGASYEQYF
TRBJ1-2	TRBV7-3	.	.	TGTGCCAGCAGCCTCGACGACGGTATGAGCTACACCTTC	CASSLDDGMSYTF
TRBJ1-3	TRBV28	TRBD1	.	TGTGCCAGCAGTTCACAAATGACAGGGTCTCTCTCTGGAAACACCATATATTTT	CASSSQMTGSLSGNTIYF
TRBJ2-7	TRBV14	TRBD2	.	TGTGCCAGCAGCCATGGCTTCCCGGGACTAGCGGACTACGAGCAGTACTTC	CASSHGFPGLADYEQYF
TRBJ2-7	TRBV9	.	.	TGTGCCAGCAGCCTCACCACCCGCCACGAGCAGTACTTC	CASSLTTRHEQYF
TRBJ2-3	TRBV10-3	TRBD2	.	TGTGCCAGTCTCCCAGCGGGAGGCACAGATACGCAGTATTTT	CASLPAGGTDTQYF
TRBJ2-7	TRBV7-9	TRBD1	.	TGTGCCAGCAGCTCACGACAGGGGGGAGAGCAGTACTTC	CASSSRQGGEQYF
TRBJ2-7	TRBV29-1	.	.	TGCAGCGTTGACGGGGTGGGGACCGCAGGCTCCTACGAGCAGTACTTC	CSVDGVGTAGSYEQYF
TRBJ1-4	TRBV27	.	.	TGTGCCAGCAAAAGGGGCCCTAATGAAAAACTGTTTTTT	CASKRGPNEKLFF
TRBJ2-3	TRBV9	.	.	TGTGCCAGCAGCGCCCACGGTGGGCAGTTCACAGATACGCAGTATTTT	CASSAHGGQFTDTQYF
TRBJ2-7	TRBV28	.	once	TGTGCCAGCACCCCTCGGACAGCTACCTACGAGCAGTACTTC	CASTPRTATYEQYF
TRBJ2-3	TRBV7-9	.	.	TGTGCCAGCAGCTTTGTTATGGAAGATACGCAGTATTTT	CASSFVMEDTQYF
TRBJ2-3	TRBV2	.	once	TGTGCCAGCAGTCCCCGGGGACCGGAGGATACGCAGTATTTT	CASSPRGPEDTQYF